The 21 T cell receptor beta chains reported below all come from one sample, sequenced in a study of human T cells and chemical hapten exposure. From the RACE reads, TCRdb called clonotypes with MiXCR, one entry per CDR3 protein. The sample holds 250,000 or so distinct CDR3 sequences, almost 8% seen once. Described time point: pre-sensitization, week 0. This sample's treatment: therapeutic diphenylcyclopropenone sensitization with weekly scalp DPC. Sequencing was performed on whole blood, taken in connection with sensitization to the hapten diphenylcyclopropenone (DPC). The source is a man between 18 and 29 years old with alopecia areata. Some clones in this sample may be carry-over from other donors' samples.

In this sample, this clonotype turned up a few times. CDR3 sequence reads: CASSEAYGLGQPQHF. The CDR3 bases are TGTGCCAGCAGTGAAGCATACGGGCTGGGTCAGCCCCAGCATTTT. V usage is TRBV6-1 and J usage is TRBJ1-5; no firm D call. Per germline, CDR1 MNHNS and CDR2 SASEGT. The CDR3 extends over 15 amino acids. V lost 0 bases to trimming and J lost 6 bases, with 12 bases between them.

A few counts support this clonotype. The genes are TRBV3-1 and TRBJ2-6, with D unclear. Germline CDR1 is LGHDT and CDR2 is YNNKEL (reference sequence). CDR3 length: 15 amino acids. Trimming took 4 bases from V and 1 from J, leaving 8 bases between them. This CDR3 is CASSPVYSGANVLTF. In DNA form, the CDR3 reads TGTGCCAGCAGCCCAGTATATTCTGGGGCCAACGTCCTGACTTTC.

The chain joins TRBV4-3 to TRBJ2-2, with D maybe TRBD1 (6 bases). The V end was cut by 0 bases, the J end by 5 bases, with 16 bases between. Germline V lookup: CDR1 LGHNA, CDR2 YSLEER. The CDR3 consists of 17 residues. CDR3 sequence (DNA): TGCGCCAGCAGCCAAGATAGTAACAGGGTTTATACCGGGGAGCTGTTTTTT. Translating it yields CASSQDSNRVYTGELFF.

This clonotype was seen ten or more times. The chain is built from TRBV20-1 and TRBJ1-2, with D possibly TRBD1 on 5 matching bases. Trimming pared 2 bases from V and 4 bases from J, leaving 11 bases between. Germline CDR1 and CDR2: DFQATT and SNEGSKA (reference sequence). The CDR3 totals 13 residues. The CDR3 spells CSARQGNSYGYTF. The CDR3 DNA reads TGCAGTGCTAGACAGGGTAATAGCTATGGCTACACCTTC.

This clonotype was observed many times. V is TRBV3-1 and J is TRBJ1-1, with D tentatively TRBD1 (6 bases). Germline lookup yields CDR1 LGHDT and CDR2 YNNKEL (reference sequence). The CDR3 has 13 amino acids. The germline V and J ends were trimmed by 0 bases and 13 bases, with 15 bases remaining between them. CDR3 residues: CASSQDRFTGRFF. CDR3 sequence (DNA): TGTGCCAGCAGCCAAGATCGGTTTACAGGGCGTTTCTTT.

The chain couples TRBV6-1 to TRBJ1-2, with D unresolved. The V gene lost 1 base and the J gene lost 8 bases, with 8 bases spanning the gap. This CDR3 region has 12 residues. CDR1 and CDR2 (germline): MNHNS, SASEGT. In DNA form, the CDR3 reads TGTGCCAGCAGTGAAGACAAGCGGGGCTACACCTTC. This gives the protein CASSEDKRGYTF.

This clonotype was seen a few times. The chain joins TRBV12-3 or TRBV12-4 to TRBJ1-2; D possibly corresponds to TRBD1 (6 bases). This CDR3 region has 13 residues. V lost 5 bases, J lost 5 bases, and 12 bases lay in between. For the CDR3, the DNA is TGTGCCAGCAGTACCCCACAGGGATATGGCTACACCTTC. Protein product: CASSTPQGYGYTF.

The chain recombines TRBV24-1 with TRBJ2-2; 10 bases agree with TRBD1. The CDR3 totals 15 residues. With 7 bases clipped from V and 6 bases from J, the junction kept 7 bases outside the gene matches. From germline, CDR1 is KGHDR and CDR2 SFDVKD. The CDR3, as DNA: TGTGCCACCAGGCCGGGACAGGGGTTCTCCGGGGAGCTGTTTTTT. This gives the protein CATRPGQGFSGELFF.

The chain has TRBV3-1 and TRBJ2-4; D remains ambiguous. In germline, CDR1 is LGHDT, CDR2 YNNKEL (reference sequence). V was clipped by 0 bases and J by 8 bases, with 11 bases between them. The CDR3 loop spans 14 amino acids. CDR3 in amino acids: CASSQDTHGHIQYF. The CDR3 DNA sequence: TGTGCCAGCAGCCAAGATACCCACGGACACATTCAGTACTTC.

In this sample, this clonotype turned up many times. The V and J genes are TRBV28 and TRBJ2-7, with D unresolved. Germline CDR1 is MDHEN and CDR2 is SYDVKM. The CDR3 loop spans 16 amino acids. Trimming removed 5 bases at V and 0 bases at J, with 17 bases between. CDR3 sequence: CASSPKAWGSSYEQYF. CDR3 nucleotide sequence: TGTGCCAGCAGTCCCAAGGCATGGGGAAGCTCCTACGAGCAGTACTTC. Combining the CDR3 with reference TRBV28 and TRBJ2-7 gives the whole variable domain DVKVTQSSRYLVKRTGEKVFLECVQDMDHENMFWYRQDPGLGLRLIYFSYDVKMKEKGDIPEGYSVSREKKERFSLILESASTNQTSMYLCASSPKAWGSSYEQYFGPGTRLTVT.

This clonotype turned up a few times. The gene calls are TRBV7-2 and TRBJ2-3; 10 bases map to TRBD1. The CDR3 is made up of 15 amino acids. Germline values: CDR1 SGHTA, CDR2 FQGNSA. The V gene end was trimmed by 5 bases and the J gene end by 3 bases; junction bases not matched to a gene: 5. For the CDR3, the DNA is TGTGCCAGCAGCCCGGGACAGGGGAGGACAGATACGCAGTATTTT. It is translated as CASSPGQGRTDTQYF.

The table lists this clonotype with many counts. This chain connects TRBV7-2 to TRBJ2-2; 8 positions match TRBD2. Per the germline V gene, CDR1 is SGHTA and CDR2 is FQGNSA. J gave up 7 bases and V 6 bases, and 10 bases lay outside the gene matches. The CDR3 loop spans 15 amino acids. Here the CDR3 DNA reads TGTGCCAGCAGGATTAGCGGGGCGGGCGGCGGGGAGCTGTTTTTT. Translated: CASRISGAGGGELFF.

The chain carries TRBV7-9 and TRBJ1-1; 7 bases map to TRBD1. The germline gives CDR1 SEHNR, CDR2 FQNEAQ (reference sequence). The CDR3 is made up of 16 amino acids. V shed 6 bases, J shed 6 bases, and the junction held 16 bases outside the gene matches. CDR3 sequence reads: CASSSMRQGRLPEAFF. The CDR3 bases are TGTGCCAGCAGTTCAATGCGACAGGGTCGGCTCCCTGAAGCTTTCTTT.

The chain has TRBV20-1 and TRBJ2-5; 11 bases agree with TRBD2. In germline, CDR1 is DFQATT, CDR2 SNEGSKA (reference sequence). Trimming cost V 6 bases and J 2 bases; bases outside gene matches: 8. The CDR3 is 15 residues long. CDR3 coding DNA: TGCAGTGCCCCCACTAGCGGGGGAATACAAGAGACCCAGTACTTC. It codes for CSAPTSGGIQETQYF.

This clonotype was seen a handful of times. This chain links TRBV6-2 or TRBV6-3 with TRBJ2-1; D is uncertain. Per germline, CDR1 MNHEY and CDR2 SVGEGT. Trimming left V 5 bases short and J 1 base short, with 12 bases between. The CDR3 covers 15 residues. CDR3 sequence reads: CASSGAGLSYNEQFF. As DNA, the CDR3 is TGTGCCAGCAGTGGAGCCGGGCTATCCTACAATGAGCAGTTCTTC.

The chain employs TRBV12-3 or TRBV12-4 and TRBJ2-7; D gene unclear. The CDR3 loop spans 11 amino acids. V was trimmed by 5 bases and J by 3 bases, leaving 5 bases between them. The CDR3 loop is CASSGLYEQYF. CDR3 coding DNA: TGTGCCAGCAGTGGTCTCTACGAGCAGTACTTC.

This clonotype was detected only a few times. V usage is TRBV4-3 and J usage is TRBJ1-5, with D possibly being TRBD1 (6 bases). This CDR3 is 16 amino acids long. Germline CDR1 reads LGHNA; CDR2 reads YSLEER. V lost 1 base and J lost 3, with 13 bases in between. For the CDR3, the DNA is TGCGCCAGCAGCCAAGTTTGGGACAAGCTCAATCAGCCCCAGCATTTT. This gives the protein CASSQVWDKLNQPQHF.

This clonotype turned up a few times. This chain uses TRBV7-2 with TRBJ1-6; weak D call: TRBD1 (6 bases). From germline, CDR1 is SGHTA and CDR2 FQGNSA. The CDR3 contains 14 residues. V lost 5 bases, J lost 4 bases, and 9 bases lay in between. CDR3 sequence reads: CASSPQGYNSPLHF. The DNA for the CDR3 is TGTGCCAGCAGCCCACAGGGATATAATTCACCCCTCCACTTT.

The rearrangement uses TRBV25-1 and TRBJ1-3; TRBD1 aligns across 8 bases. The CDR3 extends over 15 amino acids. Germline-derived CDR1 and CDR2 are MGHDK and SYGVNS. Trimming at V came to 3 bases and at J to 3 bases, leaving 4 bases not matched to a gene. This CDR3 reads CASSDSRGLGNTIYF. In nucleotides, the CDR3 is TGTGCCAGCAGTGATTCCAGGGGGCTTGGAAACACCATATATTTT.

Ten or more counts support this clonotype. The genes are TRBV5-5 and TRBJ1-4; 10 nucleotides line up with TRBD1. The CDR3 runs 13 residues. The junction had 2 bases not matched to a gene; V was cut back by 4 bases and J by 8 bases. The germline V gene has CDR1 SGHKS and CDR2 YYEKEE (reference sequence). CDR3 residues: CASSDRGHEKLFF. CDR3 nucleotide sequence: TGTGCCAGCAGCGACAGGGGGCACGAAAAACTGTTTTTT.

This rearrangement joins TRBV12-3 or TRBV12-4 to TRBJ2-7; D not certain. The CDR3 loop spans 14 amino acids. Trimming took off 2 bases at V and 6 bases at J, with 14 bases between the two ends. In DNA form, the CDR3 reads TGTGCCAGCAGTTTACAGGTAGTTTTTGGCGAGCAGTACTTC. Translation: CASSLQVVFGEQYF.